These 6 T cell receptor beta chains share one sample of origin, sequenced in a study of CD8 T cells in Susac syndrome. A quantity of roughly 0.5 to 1 ug RNA underwent reverse transcription using random hexamers. TCRdb processed the immunoSEQ multiplex PCR reads anew with MiXCR; each CDR3 protein has one entry. The data contain 350,000 to 550,000 distinct CDR3 sequences, 75% to 90% of them seen just once; the ten biggest clones take up approximately 0.12%. Specimen: CD8+ T cells from PBMCs. The source of these receptors is a human donor with multiple sclerosis.

The V gene is TRBV4-1, the J gene TRBJ2-7, with 8 bases that match TRBD1. Germline V gene sequence: CDR1 MGHRA, CDR2 YSYEKL. The ends lost 0 bases at V and 4 bases at J; junction bases unmatched: 5. The CDR3 is made up of 15 amino acids. CDR3 region: CASSQDRGRLYEQYF. The CDR3 DNA follows: TGCGCCAGCAGCCAAGACAGGGGGCGATTATACGAGCAGTACTTC.

This clonotype has just one count. The rearrangement joins TRBV4-1 to TRBJ2-1; TRBD2 matches at 11 bases. The CDR3 runs to 15 residues. Looked up from germline, CDR1 is MGHRA and CDR2 is YSYEKL. The J segment lost 7 bases and the V segment lost 5 bases, leaving 7 bases of the junction unmatched. The CDR3 spells CASSTLAGGRNEQFF. CDR3 nucleotide sequence: TGCGCCAGCAGCACCCTAGCGGGAGGTAGGAATGAGCAGTTCTTC.

The chain recombines TRBV6-5 with TRBJ2-1; no clear D gene. CDR3 length: 16 amino acids. Germline loops: CDR1 MNHEY, CDR2 SVGAGI. The V gene lost 2 bases and the J gene lost 2 bases, with 13 bases spanning the gap. Here the CDR3 reads CASSYSPAPPYNEQFF. CDR3 bases: TGTGCCAGCAGTTACAGCCCGGCTCCCCCCTACAATGAGCAGTTCTTC.

J is TRBJ2-7 and V is TRBV4-1, with TRBD2 identical over 9 bases. The CDR3 runs 15 residues. V was pared by 1 base and J by 6 bases, with 7 bases of the junction left unmatched. From germline, CDR1 is MGHRA and CDR2 YSYEKL. The CDR3 protein is CASSQGVAGVGEQYF. In DNA form, the CDR3 reads TGCGCCAGCAGCCAAGGGGTAGCGGGAGTTGGCGAGCAGTACTTC.

The rearrangement joins TRBV7-2 to TRBJ2-1; TRBD2 agrees at 9 bases. This CDR3 is 15 amino acids long. Germline V gives CDR1 SGHTA, CDR2 FQGNSA. Germline trimming cut 7 bases from V and 3 bases from J; bases unmatched to any gene: 7. CDR3 sequence reads: CASTLGLAGYNEQFF. The CDR3, as DNA: TGTGCCAGCACCCTGGGACTAGCTGGCTACAATGAGCAGTTCTTC.

This rearrangement joins TRBV4-1 to TRBJ1-5; unclear D gene. The CDR3 contains 16 residues. The V gene's germline CDR1 is MGHRA and CDR2 YSYEKL. The V gene lost 1 base and the J gene lost 0 bases, with 10 bases spanning the gap. CDR3 protein: CASSQVAGYSNQPQHF. In nucleotides, the CDR3 is TGCGCCAGCAGCCAAGTAGCCGGGTATAGCAATCAGCCCCAGCATTTT.